A single sample is the source of the 7 T cell receptor beta chains below, sequenced in a study of T cells expressing NK-cell markers. With the 5' RACE reads reprocessed, TCRdb shows one record per CDR3 protein and no DNA. Across 500,000 to 600,000 distinct CDR3 sequences, the top ten clones capture roughly 3.5% of the sample. The sequenced sample consisted of blood T cells: a sorted CD56 or NKG2C T cell subset, CD4+ or CD8+ T cells, or bulk PBMC T cells (not recorded which). These receptor sequences come from a man between 18 and 29 years old in good health.

The rearrangement uses TRBV2 and TRBJ2-7. This CDR3 is built from 12 residues. Germline CDR1 reads SNHLY; CDR2 reads FYNNEI. This chain's CDR3 is CASSSAANEQYF.

The rearrangement uses TRBV28 and TRBJ2-1; TCRdb returns TRBD2, unconfirmable since there is no DNA. Looked up from germline, CDR1 is MDHEN and CDR2 is SYDVKM. The CDR3 runs to 13 residues. The CDR3 loop is CASSSVLAPEQFF.

This chain joins TRBV6-2 or TRBV6-3 and TRBJ1-5. The CDR3 spans 17 residues. The germline V gene encodes CDR1 MNHEY and CDR2 SVGEGT. This chain's CDR3 is CASSSPKLGGSNQPQHF.

V usage is TRBV11-3 and J usage is TRBJ2-3. Germline V gene sequence: CDR1 SGHNT, CDR2 YENEEA. The CDR3 extends over 14 amino acids. The CDR3 spells CASSPMGETDTQYF. The entire variable domain, with the rest obtained from reference TRBV11-3 and TRBJ2-3, is as follows: EAGVVQSPRYKIIEKKQPVAFWCNPISGHNTLYWYLQNLGQGPELLIRYENEEAVDDSQLPKDRFSAERLKGVDSTLKIQPAELGDSAVYLCASSPMGETDTQYFGPGTRLTVL.

The chain employs TRBV19 and TRBJ2-1; TCRdb's assignment of TRBD1 cannot be checked, as there is no DNA. The CDR3 extends over 13 amino acids. The germline CDR1 and CDR2 sequences are LNHDA and SQIVND (reference sequence). CDR3 sequence: CASNDPGFNEQFF.

The genes are TRBV9 and TRBJ2-5; the TCRdb call, TRBD1, lacks DNA for checking. The CDR3 is made up of 14 amino acids. Germline values: CDR1 SGDLS, CDR2 YYNGEE. The CDR3 region is CASSGGGAQETQYF.

The chain couples TRBV10-2 to TRBJ2-1; the TCRdb D gene call, TRBD2, has no DNA to confirm it. From germline, CDR1 is WSHSY and CDR2 SAAADI. The CDR3 is 13 amino acids. The CDR3 reads CASTSGRYNEQFF.